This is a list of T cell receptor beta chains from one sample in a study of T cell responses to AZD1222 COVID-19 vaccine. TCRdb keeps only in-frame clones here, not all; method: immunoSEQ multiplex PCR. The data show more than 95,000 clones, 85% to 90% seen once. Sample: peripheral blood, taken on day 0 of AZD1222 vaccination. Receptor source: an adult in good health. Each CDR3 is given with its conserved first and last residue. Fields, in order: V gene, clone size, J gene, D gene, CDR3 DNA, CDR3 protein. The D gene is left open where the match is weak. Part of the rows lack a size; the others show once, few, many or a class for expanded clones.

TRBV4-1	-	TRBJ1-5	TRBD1	TGCGCCAGCAGCCAGGGACAGAGTCCTCCGACCCAGCATTTT	CASSQGQSPPTQHF
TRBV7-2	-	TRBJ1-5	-	TGTGCCAGCAGCTTAGCTTTCCATAGCAATCAGCCCCAGCATTTT	CASSLAFHSNQPQHF
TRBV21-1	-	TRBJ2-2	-	TGTGCCAGCAGCAAAAAGCAGGACTCCAACACCGGGGAGCTGTTTTTT	CASSKKQDSNTGELFF
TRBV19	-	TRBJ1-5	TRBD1	TGTGCCAGTAGGAGGACAGGTGGTGGCAATCAGCCCCAGCATTTT	CASRRTGGGNQPQHF
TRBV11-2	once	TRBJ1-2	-	TGTGCCAGCAGCTTACAACCACAGGGCACTAACTATGGCTACACCTTC	CASSLQPQGTNYGYTF
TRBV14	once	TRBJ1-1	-	TGTGCCAGCAGCCAAGTCGGCCGGGGGGTGGCTGAAGCTTTCTTT	CASSQVGRGVAEAFF
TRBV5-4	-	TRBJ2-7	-	TGTGCCAGCACCACCTTTGGCAAGAGCTACGAGCAGTACTTC	CASTTFGKSYEQYF
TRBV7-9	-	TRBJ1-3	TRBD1	TGTGCCAGCAGCGCCACAGGGACAGACTCTGGAAACACCATATATTTT	CASSATGTDSGNTIYF
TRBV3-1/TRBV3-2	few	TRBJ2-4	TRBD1	TGTGCCAGCAGCCAAGCCGGGACAGGGCACATTCAGTACTTC	CASSQAGTGHIQYF
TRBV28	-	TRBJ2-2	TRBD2	TGTGCCAGCGGGACTAGCGGGAACACCGGGGAGCTGTTTTTT	CASGTSGNTGELFF
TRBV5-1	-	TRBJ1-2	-	TGCGCCAGCAGCTTGGAACCAGGGTTGGGGTATGGCTACACCTTC	CASSLEPGLGYGYTF
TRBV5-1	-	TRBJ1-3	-	TGCGCCAGCAGCCTCCAGGGAAACACCATATATTTT	CASSLQGNTIYF
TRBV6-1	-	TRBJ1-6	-	TGTGCCAGCAGTGAAGGGAGCTCCTATAATTCACCCCTCCACTTT	CASSEGSSYNSPLHF
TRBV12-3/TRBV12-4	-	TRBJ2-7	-	TGTGCCAGCAGTTCCCAGCTCCGGGTAGAGCAGTACTTC	CASSSQLRVEQYF
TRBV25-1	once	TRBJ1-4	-	TGTGCCAGCAGTGAATCCAGACAGCCCTATAATGAAAAACTGTTTTTT	CASSESRQPYNEKLFF
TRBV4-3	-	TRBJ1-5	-	TGCGCCAGCAGCCAAGAATTGGGGGCCCTATATCAGCCCCAGCATTTT	CASSQELGALYQPQHF
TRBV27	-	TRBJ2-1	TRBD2	TGTGCCAGCAGAATCAGAGGAGGGACTAGCTGGCCTAATGAGCAGTTCTTC	CASRIRGGTSWPNEQFF
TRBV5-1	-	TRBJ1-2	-	TGCGCCAGCAGCGTGGGACAAACGGGAGGCTACACCTTC	CASSVGQTGGYTF
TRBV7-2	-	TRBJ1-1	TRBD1	TGTGCCAGCAGCCCACCCCCAGCGGACAGGGGCCCTGAAGCTTTCTTT	CASSPPPADRGPEAFF
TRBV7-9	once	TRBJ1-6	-	TGTGCCAGCAGTAGCTTGGAATTAGCATCACCCCTCCACTTT	CASSSLELASPLHF
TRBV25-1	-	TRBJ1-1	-	TGTGCCAGCCAAGAGGGGGGTATCAAGAACACTGAAGCTTTCTTT	CASQEGGIKNTEAFF
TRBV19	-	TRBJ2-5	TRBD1	TGTGCCAGTAGTATAGCCGACAGGGGGTTCCCGTACTTC	CASSIADRGFPYF
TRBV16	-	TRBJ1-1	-	TGTGCCAGCAGCCAGAGAGGCCAGGGTAACACTGAAGCTTTCTTT	CASSQRGQGNTEAFF
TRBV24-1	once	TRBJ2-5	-	TGTGCCACCAGTGAGGCGGTTCAAGAGACCCAGTACTTC	CATSEAVQETQYF
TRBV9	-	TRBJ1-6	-	TGTGCCAGCAGCGCCCTTGATGGACAGACACCCCTCCACTTT	CASSALDGQTPLHF
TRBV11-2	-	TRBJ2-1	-	TGTGCCAGTACCTTGGGGGGTTCCTCCTACAATGAGCAGTTCTTC	CASTLGGSSYNEQFF
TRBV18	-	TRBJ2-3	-	TGTGCCAGCTCACCCGCCCAAGATACGCAGTATTTT	CASSPAQDTQYF
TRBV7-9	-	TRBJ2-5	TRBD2	TGTGCCAGCAGCCAGGGGGCTAGCGGGGGGCCCGAAGAGACCCAGTACTTC	CASSQGASGGPEETQYF
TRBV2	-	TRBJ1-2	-	TGTGCCAGCAGTGAAGGCGTTTATGGCTACACCTTC	CASSEGVYGYTF
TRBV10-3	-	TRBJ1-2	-	TGTGCCATCAGTGTCGGTAACTATGGCTACACCTTC	CAISVGNYGYTF
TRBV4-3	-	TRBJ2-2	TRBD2	TGCGCCAGCAGCCAACATAGCGGGGATCTCACCGGGGAGCTGTTTTTT	CASSQHSGDLTGELFF
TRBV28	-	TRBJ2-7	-	TGTGCCAGCAGTTTCGACTCCTACGAGCAGTACTTC	CASSFDSYEQYF
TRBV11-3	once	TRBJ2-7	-	TGTGCCAGCAGCTTAGGGACGATCGCCTACGAGCAGTACTTC	CASSLGTIAYEQYF
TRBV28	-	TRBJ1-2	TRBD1	TGTGCCAGCAGTAAAGGGGGCACAGAGACTAACTATGGCTACACCTTC	CASSKGGTETNYGYTF
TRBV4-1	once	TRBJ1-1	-	TGCGCCAGCAGCCAAGACAGGGTTGGTGTAGCTTTCTTT	CASSQDRVGVAFF
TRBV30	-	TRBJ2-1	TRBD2	TGTGCCTCAAGGGGACTAGCGACCAATGAGCAGTTCTTC	CASRGLATNEQFF
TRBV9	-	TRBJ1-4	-	TGTGCCAGCAGCCCCCAAGCGACTAATGAAAAACTGTTTTTT	CASSPQATNEKLFF
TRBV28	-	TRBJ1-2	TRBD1	TGTGCCAGCAGTGTTTCAGAGACAGGGTTAGGTGGCTACACCTTC	CASSVSETGLGGYTF
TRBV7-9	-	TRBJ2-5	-	TGTGCCAGCAGCGGAGAGACCCAGTACTTC	CASSGETQYF
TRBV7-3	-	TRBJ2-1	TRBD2	TGTGCCAGCAGCGACCTAGCGGGAGGGTACAATGAGCAGTTCTTC	CASSDLAGGYNEQFF
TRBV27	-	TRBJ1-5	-	TGTGCCAGCAGTTTGGGGGTATGGCAGCCCCAGCATTTT	CASSLGVWQPQHF
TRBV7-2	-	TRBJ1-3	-	TGTGCCAGCAGCTTAGCTGGCGGGGTGAACACCATATATTTT	CASSLAGGVNTIYF
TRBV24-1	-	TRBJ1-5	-	TGTGCCACCAGTGGCAGGACAAACAATCAGCCCCAGCATTTT	CATSGRTNNQPQHF
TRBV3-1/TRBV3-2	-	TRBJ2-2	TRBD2	TGTGCCAGCAGCCAAGCCGCGACTAGCGGGAGGGTCGGGGAGCTGTTTTTT	CASSQAATSGRVGELFF
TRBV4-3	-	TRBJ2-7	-	TGCGCCAGCAGCCAAGAGGTGGACCGGGGGACCCTTTATACCTACGAGCAGTACTTC	CASSQEVDRGTLYTYEQYF
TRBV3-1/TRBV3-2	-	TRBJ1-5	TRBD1	TGTGCCAGCAGCCGGGACAGGGTCAATCAGCCCCAGCATTTT	CASSRDRVNQPQHF
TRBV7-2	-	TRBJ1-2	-	TGTGCCAGCAGCCCGCGTGGGGCAGGGCTCCTTTTTGGCTACACCTTC	CASSPRGAGLLFGYTF
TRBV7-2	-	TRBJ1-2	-	TGTGCCAGCAGCCCTTACAGGGTGCCGTCCTATGGCTACACCTTC	CASSPYRVPSYGYTF
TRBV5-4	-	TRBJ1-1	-	TGTGCCAGCAGCTCGGCGGAGCGGATGAACACTGAAGCTTTCTTT	CASSSAERMNTEAFF
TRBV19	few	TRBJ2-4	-	TGTGCCAGTACTCCGGGGATCAAAAACATTCAGTACTTC	CASTPGIKNIQYF
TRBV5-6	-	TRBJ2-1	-	TGTGCCAGCAGCTTGGTAGGGGGGCGTCTCACCTACAATGAGCAGTTCTTC	CASSLVGGRLTYNEQFF
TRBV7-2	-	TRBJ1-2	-	TGTGCCAGCAGCCGTTCGGGCATAATTTCCTCCAACTATGGCTACACCTTC	CASSRSGIISSNYGYTF
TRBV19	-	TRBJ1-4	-	TGTGCCAGTAGACGCTCCGAAAAACTGTTTTTT	CASRRSEKLFF
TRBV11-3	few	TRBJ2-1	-	TGTGCCAGCAGCTTAGACGGCGGGGGCCCATACAATGAGCAGTTCTTC	CASSLDGGGPYNEQFF
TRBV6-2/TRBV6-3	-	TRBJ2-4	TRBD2	TGTGCCAGCAGTTACTGGCTAGCGGGGGGGTCAAGGGCCAAAAACATTCAGTACTTC	CASSYWLAGGSRAKNIQYF
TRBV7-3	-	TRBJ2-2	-	TGTGCCAGCAGCTCTTCATACACCGGGGAGCTGTTTTTT	CASSSSYTGELFF
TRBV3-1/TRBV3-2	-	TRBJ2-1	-	TGTGCCAGCAATAAGGCCGGGAGCGCCTACAATGAGCAGTTCTTC	CASNKAGSAYNEQFF
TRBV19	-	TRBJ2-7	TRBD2	TGTGCCAGTAGTATCCCACTAGCGGGGGTCCCCTACGAGCAGTACTTC	CASSIPLAGVPYEQYF
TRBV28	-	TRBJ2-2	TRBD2	TGTGCCAGCAGACTGGGACTAGCGGGGGCGGGGACCGGGGAGCTGTTTTTT	CASRLGLAGAGTGELFF
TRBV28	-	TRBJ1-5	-	TGTGCCAGCATAAAGGTCGGTGGCAGGGGTAGGGGAAGCAATCAGCCCCAGCATTTT	CASIKVGGRGRGSNQPQHF